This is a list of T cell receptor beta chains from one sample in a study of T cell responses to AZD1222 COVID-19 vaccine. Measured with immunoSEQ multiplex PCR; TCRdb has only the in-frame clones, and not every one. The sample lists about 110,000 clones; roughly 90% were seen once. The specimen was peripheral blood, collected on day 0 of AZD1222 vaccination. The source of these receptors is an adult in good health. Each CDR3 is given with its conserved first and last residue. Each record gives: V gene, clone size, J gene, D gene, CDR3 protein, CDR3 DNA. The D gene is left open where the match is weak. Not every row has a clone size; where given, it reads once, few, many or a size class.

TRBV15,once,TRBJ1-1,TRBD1,CATSRDRTGGEAFF,TGTGCCACCAGCAGAGACCGGACAGGGGGCGAAGCTTTCTTT
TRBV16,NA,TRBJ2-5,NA,CASSQTGGRRETQYF,TGTGCCAGCAGCCAAACCGGAGGGAGGCGAGAGACCCAGTACTTC
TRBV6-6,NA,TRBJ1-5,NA,CASSYPVGVNNQPQHF,TGTGCCAGCAGTTACCCGGTAGGAGTTAACAATCAGCCCCAGCATTTT
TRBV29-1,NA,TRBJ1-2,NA,CSVEDRAGIVNYGYTF,TGCAGCGTTGAAGATCGGGCAGGAATAGTTAACTATGGCTACACCTTC
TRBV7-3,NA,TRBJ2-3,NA,CASSLGLGTDTQYF,TGTGCCAGCAGCTTGGGACTCGGCACAGATACGCAGTATTTT
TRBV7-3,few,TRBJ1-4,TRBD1,CASSLLGQPNEKLFF,TGTGCCAGCAGCTTACTGGGACAGCCGAATGAAAAACTGTTTTTT
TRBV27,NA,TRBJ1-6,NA,CASSLWGGVDSPLHF,TGTGCCAGCAGTTTATGGGGCGGTGTGGATTCACCCCTCCACTTT
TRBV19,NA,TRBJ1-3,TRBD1,CASSMGTGSAGNTIYF,TGTGCCAGTAGTATGGGGACAGGGTCTGCCGGAAACACCATATATTTT
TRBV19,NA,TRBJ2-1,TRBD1,CASSNGQGYEQFF,TGTGCCAGTAGTAACGGACAGGGCTATGAGCAGTTCTTC
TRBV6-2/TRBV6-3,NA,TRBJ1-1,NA,CASSYTHRGDTEAFF,TGTGCCAGCAGTTACACCCACCGGGGAGACACTGAAGCTTTCTTT
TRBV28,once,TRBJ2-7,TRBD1,CASRGQGAHEQYF,TGTGCCAGCAGAGGACAGGGGGCCCACGAGCAGTACTTC
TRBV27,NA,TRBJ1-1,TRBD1,CASSLQGGNTEAFF,TGTGCCAGCAGTCTCCAGGGGGGGAACACTGAAGCTTTCTTT
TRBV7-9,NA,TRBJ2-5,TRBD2,CASSQSLAGEGGLQETQYF,TGTGCCAGCAGCCAGTCACTAGCGGGGGAGGGCGGCCTCCAAGAGACCCAGTACTTC
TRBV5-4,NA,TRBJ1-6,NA,CASSLFAAPNSPLHF,TGTGCCAGCAGCTTGTTCGCCGCGCCCAATTCACCCCTCCACTTT
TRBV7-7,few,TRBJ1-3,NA,CASSPGSGNTIYF,TGTGCCAGCAGCCCAGGCTCTGGAAACACCATATATTTT
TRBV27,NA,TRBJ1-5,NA,CASSLVNSNQPQHF,TGTGCCAGCAGTTTGGTTAATAGCAATCAGCCCCAGCATTTT
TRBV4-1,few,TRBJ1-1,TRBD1,CASSQDSAGGTEAFF,TGCGCCAGCAGCCAAGATTCCGCAGGGGGCACTGAAGCTTTCTTT
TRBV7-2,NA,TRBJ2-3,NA,CASSLSITDTQYF,TGTGCCAGCAGCTTGAGTATAACAGATACGCAGTATTTT
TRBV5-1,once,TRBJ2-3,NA,CASSPDGSTDTQYF,TGCGCCAGCAGCCCGGACGGAAGCACAGATACGCAGTATTTT
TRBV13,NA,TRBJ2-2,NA,CASSLGRRGPETGELFF,TGTGCCAGCAGCTTAGGCAGGAGGGGGCCGGAGACCGGGGAGCTGTTTTTT
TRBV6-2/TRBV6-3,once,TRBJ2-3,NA,CASSYEGYTDTQYF,TGTGCCAGCAGTTACGAGGGGTACACAGATACGCAGTATTTT
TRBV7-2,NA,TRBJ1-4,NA,CASSPQSATNEKLFF,TGTGCCAGCAGCCCCCAGTCCGCAACTAATGAAAAACTGTTTTTT
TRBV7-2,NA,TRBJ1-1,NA,CASSLVRGEGTEAFF,TGTGCCAGCAGCTTAGTTCGGGGGGAGGGCACTGAAGCTTTCTTT
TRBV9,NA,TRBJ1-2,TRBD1,CASSAGTASILDGYTF,TGTGCCAGCAGCGCCGGGACAGCATCAATCCTTGATGGCTACACCTTC
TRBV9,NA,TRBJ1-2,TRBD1,CASSGLQGADDYGYTF,TGTGCCAGCAGCGGGCTACAGGGGGCGGACGACTATGGCTACACCTTC
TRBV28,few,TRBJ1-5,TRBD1,CASSGTGRRHF,TGTGCCAGCAGTGGGACAGGGCGAAGGCATTTT
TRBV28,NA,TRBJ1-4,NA,CASSPAWKLFF,TGTGCCAGCAGTCCAGCTTGGAAACTGTTTTTT
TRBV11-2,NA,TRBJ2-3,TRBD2,CASSTGTSGDTQYF,TGTGCCAGCAGCACGGGGACTAGCGGAGATACGCAGTATTTT
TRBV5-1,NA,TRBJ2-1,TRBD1,CASSLTGEHEQFF,TGCGCCAGCAGCTTAACAGGGGAACATGAGCAGTTCTTC
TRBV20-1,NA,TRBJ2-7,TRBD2,CSASFPGGTYEQYF,TGCAGTGCTAGTTTTCCGGGAGGAACCTACGAGCAGTACTTC
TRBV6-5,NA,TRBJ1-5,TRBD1,CASSYTTGDGNQPQHF,TGTGCCAGCAGTTACACTACAGGGGATGGGAATCAGCCCCAGCATTTT
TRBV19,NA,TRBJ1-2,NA,CASSTPSWNYGYTF,TGTGCCAGTAGTACCCCCTCCTGGAACTATGGCTACACCTTC
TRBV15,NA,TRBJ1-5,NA,CATGLGNQPQHF,TGTGCCACCGGCCTCGGCAATCAGCCCCAGCATTTT
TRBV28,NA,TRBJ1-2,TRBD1,CASSLDYRGLNYGYTF,TGTGCCAGCAGTTTAGACTACAGGGGACTTAACTATGGCTACACCTTC
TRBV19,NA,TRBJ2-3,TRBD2,CASRTLAGASPDTQYF,TGTGCCAGTAGGACCCTAGCGGGAGCCTCCCCAGATACGCAGTATTTT
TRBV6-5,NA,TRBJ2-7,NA,CASTATASYGQYF,TGTGCCAGCACTGCGACAGCATCCTACGGGCAGTACTTC
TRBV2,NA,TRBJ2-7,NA,CASSESRQASYEQYF,TGTGCCAGCAGTGAGTCCCGACAGGCGTCCTACGAGCAGTACTTC